This T cell receptor (beta chain) was sequenced during a study of siplizumab effects on memory and regulatory T cells. Notes on the study in general: For siplizumab cultures, the suppressive function of their proliferating Tregs was not confirmed. Siplizumab significantly decreased alloreactive sequences from unstimulated CD4+ memory cells. Apparently more diverse than memory cells, naive T cells also seemed major alloresponse contributors. Alloreactive clones mapping to unstimulated subsets formed only a minor fraction.

Comment on this clone: What it recognizes is unknown.

The data were produced by immunoSEQ multiplex PCR, yet TCRdb's version contains in-frame clones alone and is incomplete. The table has some 73,000 clones, about 92% seen once. V gave up 5 bases and J gave up 4 bases; unmatched junction bases: 7. Germline CDR1 reads LGHNA; CDR2 reads YSLEER. The CDR3 is made up of 15 amino acids. The J gene is TRBJ2-1, the V gene TRBV4-3, with 8 bases identical to TRBD2. Sequencing was carried out using CD8+ T cells sorted from blood. The TCR was taken from a human donor in good health. In DNA form, the CDR3 reads TGCGCCAGCAGCATGGGACTAGTCTCTTACAATGAGCAGTTCTTC. Amino acids: CASSMGLVSYNEQFF.